This entry is about one TCR beta chain. This clone's antigen is unknown. No base qualities exist here, and no much larger clone lies one base off it. From cysteine to phenylalanine, the CDR3 is 16 amino acids long. Just the 48-base CDR3 DNA is kept, in frame starting at base 1. The germline V gene provides CDR1 MGHRA and CDR2 YSYEKL. V sheds 4 bases and J sheds 3 bases, leaving 16 bases between their ends. Libraries were prepared through the immunoSEQ multiplex PCR assay. RNA was extracted from all samples and reverse transcribed into cDNA as template for TCR sequencing. First-strand cDNA was synthesized using SuperScript III with a 2:1 mix of oligo-dT and random hexamers. Amplification bias was assessed with a synthetic immune receptor repertoire, and residual bias was removed computationally. In the paper's pipeline: Raw reads were preprocessed for error removal, and CDR3 was defined according to IMGT conventions as running from the conserved cysteine to phenylalanine. Clonality was computed by normalizing Shannon entropy by log2 of the number of productive unique TCRs and subtracting the result from 1. Whether each scalp clone was CD4 or CD8 was inferred by checking scalp TCRbeta sequences against the CD4 and CD8 repertoires from sorted blood. TCRdb holds this immuneACCESS table with in-frame rearrangements only. Some clones are missing; in checked studies, unresolved V genes explain under half, and the rest has no known cause. V and J calls plus clone size are reproduced from that table; the DNA served to infer D and trimming. This sample lists about 200,000 clones; around three fifths were detected once. The leading ten clones occupy over 4% of the sample.

This sample was included in a study of CD8+ T cells in alopecia areata (dated by TCRdb to the late 2010s). Some background on the complete study: In both human patients and the C3H/HeJ mouse model, the study applied high-throughput TCRbeta sequencing to look at T cell clonal expansion in alopecia areata. Human TCRbeta sequencing covered scalp tissue and sorted CD4+ and CD8+ peripheral blood T cells from patchy and totalis/universalis alopecia areata patients and healthy controls. Scalp clonality was compared across normal scalp (n=4), patchy alopecia areata scalp (n=8), and alopecia totalis/universalis scalp (n=8). RNA was obtained with the PAXgene miRNA kit for fixed scalp, the miRNeasy kit for PBMCs, and the RNeasy kit for mouse skin. Amplification of TCRbeta CDR3 regions was done by immunoSEQ multiplex PCR using 35 Vbeta forward primers and 13 Jbeta reverse primers. The study at large found these results: Higher clonality and more expanded CD8+ clones were observed in lesional scalp than in normal scalp, particularly in alopecia totalis/universalis, a finding suggestive of antigenic drive. TCR sequences shared between patients were less clear than in mice, possibly partly because of HLA diversity in the patient population. Scalp TCR repertoire analysis is complicated because resident alphabeta T cells in normal human skin are also sequenced, whereas mouse skin is dominated by gammadelta T cells.

PBMCs were isolated by density centrifugation and stained for CD3, CD4 and CD8, after which CD4+ and CD8+ T cells were sorted on a FACSAria. Scalp biopsies and blood samples were provided by unaffected controls. Input material: CD8+ T cells sorted from blood. The sequence joins TRBV4-1 to TRBJ1-3, with TRBD1 as a weak D call on 5 bases. The sequence was obtained from a human donor in good health. The CDR3 region has the sequence CASSRPGLRGGNTIYF. At the DNA level, the sequence is TGCGCCAGCAGCCGGCCTGGGTTGAGGGGTGGAAACACCATATATTTT.